This TCR beta chain was observed in a study of CD8 T cells in ankylosing spondylitis. General study findings and limits: Characteristic of ankylosing spondylitis blood, it appeared, was a TCR beta motif comprising roughly eight highly homologous variants. CD8+ cells made up the disease-linked clones, which were relatively rare in peripheral blood.

The CDR3 is 14 residues long. CDR1 is SGHRS and CDR2 is YFSETQ in the germline V gene. Trimming removed 3 bases from V and 2 bases from J; junction bases left unmatched: 4. Making the TCR beta libraries involved quantitative 5'-RACE with molecular barcodes. TCRdb analysed the 5' RACE reads with MiXCR anew, one entry per CDR3 protein. The table has around 430,000 distinct CDR3 sequences, 17% seen once. This clonotype was seen a few times. Its antigen is unknown. V gene TRBV5-1 combines with J gene TRBJ1-1; TRBD1 aligns across 7 bases. The receptor was isolated from a male donor with ankylosing spondylitis. Sequencing was done on a sample of blood, either unsorted or a sorted T cell fraction (not recorded which). CDR3 in amino acids: CASSSQGDNTEAFF. In DNA form, the CDR3 reads TGCGCCAGCAGCTCCCAGGGGGACAACACTGAAGCTTTCTTT.